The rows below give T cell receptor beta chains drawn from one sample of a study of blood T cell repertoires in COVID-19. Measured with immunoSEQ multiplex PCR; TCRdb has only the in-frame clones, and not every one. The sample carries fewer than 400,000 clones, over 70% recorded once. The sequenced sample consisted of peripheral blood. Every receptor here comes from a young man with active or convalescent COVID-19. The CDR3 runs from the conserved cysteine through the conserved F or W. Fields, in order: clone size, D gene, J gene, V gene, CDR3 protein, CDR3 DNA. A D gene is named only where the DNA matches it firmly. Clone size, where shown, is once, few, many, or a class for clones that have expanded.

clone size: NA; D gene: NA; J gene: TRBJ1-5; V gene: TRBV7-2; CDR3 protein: CASSIEDRRAQPQHF; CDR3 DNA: TGTGCCAGCAGCATAGAAGACAGGCGCGCCCAGCCCCAGCATTTT
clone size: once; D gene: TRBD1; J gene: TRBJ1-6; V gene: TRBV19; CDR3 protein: CASTNGGQSSSPLHF; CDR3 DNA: TGTGCCAGTACAAACGGGGGACAGTCTAGTTCACCCCTCCACTTT
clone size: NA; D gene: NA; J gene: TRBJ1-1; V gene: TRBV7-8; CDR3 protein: CASSLAGPGAFF; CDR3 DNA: TGTGCCAGCAGCTTAGCGGGGCCAGGAGCTTTCTTT
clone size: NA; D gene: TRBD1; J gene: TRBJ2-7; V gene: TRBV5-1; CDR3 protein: CASSHGTGGYEQYF; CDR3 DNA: TGCGCCAGCAGCCACGGGACAGGGGGCTACGAGCAGTACTTC
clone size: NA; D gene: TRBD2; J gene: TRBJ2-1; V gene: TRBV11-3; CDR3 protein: CASSLDGLAGDGNEQFF; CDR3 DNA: TGTGCCAGCAGCTTAGATGGACTAGCGGGAGATGGCAATGAGCAGTTCTTC
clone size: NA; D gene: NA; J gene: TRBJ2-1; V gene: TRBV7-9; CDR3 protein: CASTSLAGLSYNEQFF; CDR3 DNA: TGTGCCAGCACCTCGTTGGCGGGCTTATCCTACAATGAGCAGTTCTTC
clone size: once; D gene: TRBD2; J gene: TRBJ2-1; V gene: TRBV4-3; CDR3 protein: CASSQDSGGAVLRNEQFF; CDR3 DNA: TGCGCCAGCAGCCAAGATTCCGGGGGGGCCGTGTTGCGCAATGAGCAGTTCTTC
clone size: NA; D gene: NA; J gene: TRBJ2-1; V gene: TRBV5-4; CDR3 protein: CASRNPLVGGGQGLGNEQFF; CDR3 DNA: TGTGCCAGCAGAAACCCCTTAGTCGGAGGCGGGCAAGGGTTGGGGAATGAGCAGTTCTTC
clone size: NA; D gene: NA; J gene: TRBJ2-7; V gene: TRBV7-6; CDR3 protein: CASSLGTGFPHFEYF; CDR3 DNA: TGTGCCAGCAGCTTGGGAACAGGCTTCCCTCATTTTGAGTACTTC
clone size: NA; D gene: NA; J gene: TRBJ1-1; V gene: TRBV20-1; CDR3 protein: CSARKLAAFF; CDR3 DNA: TGCAGTGCTAGAAAACTAGCAGCTTTCTTT
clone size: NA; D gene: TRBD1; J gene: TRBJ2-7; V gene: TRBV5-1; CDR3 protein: CASSLVGTDSYEQYF; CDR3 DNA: TGCGCCAGCAGCCTGGTCGGGACAGACTCCTACGAGCAGTACTTC
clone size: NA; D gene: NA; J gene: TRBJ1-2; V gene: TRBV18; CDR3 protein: CASSPQGRGYTF; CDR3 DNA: TGTGCCAGCTCACCTCAGGGTCGTGGCTACACCTTC
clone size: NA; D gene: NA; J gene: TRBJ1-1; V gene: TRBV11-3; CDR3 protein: CASSLVGRERAFF; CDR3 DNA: TGTGCCAGCAGCTTAGTAGGTAGGGAGAGAGCTTTCTTT
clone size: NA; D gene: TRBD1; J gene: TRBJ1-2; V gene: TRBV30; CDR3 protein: CAWSTPGQRLYYGYTF; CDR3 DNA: TGTGCCTGGAGTACCCCGGGACAGCGCCTCTACTATGGCTACACCTTC
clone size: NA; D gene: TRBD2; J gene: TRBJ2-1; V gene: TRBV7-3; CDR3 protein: CASSSTSGASYNEQFF; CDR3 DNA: TGTGCCAGCAGCTCGACTAGCGGGGCGTCCTACAATGAGCAGTTCTTC
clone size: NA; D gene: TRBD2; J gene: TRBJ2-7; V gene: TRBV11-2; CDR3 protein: CASIQLAGVGEQYF; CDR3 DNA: TGTGCCAGCATCCAACTAGCGGGAGTCGGGGAGCAGTACTTC
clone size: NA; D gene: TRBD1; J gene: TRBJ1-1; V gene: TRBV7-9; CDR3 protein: CASSPRTGSTEAFF; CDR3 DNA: TGTGCCAGCAGCCCTAGGACAGGGAGCACTGAAGCTTTCTTT
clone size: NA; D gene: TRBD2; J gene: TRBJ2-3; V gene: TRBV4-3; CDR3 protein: CASSTLTSGGQSDTQYF; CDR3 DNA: TGCGCCAGCAGCACCCTGACTAGCGGGGGGCAATCAGATACGCAGTATTTT